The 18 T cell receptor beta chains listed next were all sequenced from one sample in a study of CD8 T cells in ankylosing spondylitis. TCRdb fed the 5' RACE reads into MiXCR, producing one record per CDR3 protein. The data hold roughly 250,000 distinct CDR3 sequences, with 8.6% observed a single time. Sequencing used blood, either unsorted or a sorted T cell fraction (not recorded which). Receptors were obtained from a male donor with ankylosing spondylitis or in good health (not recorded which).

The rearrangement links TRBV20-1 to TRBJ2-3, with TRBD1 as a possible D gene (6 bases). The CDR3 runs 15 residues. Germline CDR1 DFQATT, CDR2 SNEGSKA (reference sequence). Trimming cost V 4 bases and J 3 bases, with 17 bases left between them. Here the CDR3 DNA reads TGCAGTGCTAATGGGCTGCAGGGGTCGACAGATACGCAGTATTTT. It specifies CSANGLQGSTDTQYF.

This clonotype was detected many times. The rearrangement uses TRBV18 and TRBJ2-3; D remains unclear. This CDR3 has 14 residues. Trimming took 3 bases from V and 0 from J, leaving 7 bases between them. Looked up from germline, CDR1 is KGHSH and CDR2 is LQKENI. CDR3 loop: CASSPIPSTDTQYF. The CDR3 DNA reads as TGTGCCAGCTCACCGATTCCTAGCACAGATACGCAGTATTTT.

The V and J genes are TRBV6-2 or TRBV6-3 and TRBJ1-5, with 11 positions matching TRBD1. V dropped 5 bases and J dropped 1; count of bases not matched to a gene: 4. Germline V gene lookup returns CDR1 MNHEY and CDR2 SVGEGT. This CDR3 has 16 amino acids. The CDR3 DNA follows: TGTGCCAGCAGTCACCGGGACAGGGGGAGCAATCAGCCCCAGCATTTT. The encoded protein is CASSHRDRGSNQPQHF.

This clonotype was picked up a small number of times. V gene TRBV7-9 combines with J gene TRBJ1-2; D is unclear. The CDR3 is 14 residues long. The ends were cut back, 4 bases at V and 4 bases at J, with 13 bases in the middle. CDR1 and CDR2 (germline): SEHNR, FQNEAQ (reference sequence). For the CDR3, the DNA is TGTGCCAGCAGCTCGCTCAGTTCCAGCTATGGCTACACCTTC. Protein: CASSSLSSSYGYTF.

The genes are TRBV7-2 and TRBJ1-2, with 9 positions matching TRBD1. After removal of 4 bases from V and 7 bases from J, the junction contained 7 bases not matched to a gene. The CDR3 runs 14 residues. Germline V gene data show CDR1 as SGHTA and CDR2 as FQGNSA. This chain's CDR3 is CASSSPGQGAGYTF. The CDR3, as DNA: TGTGCCAGCAGCTCGCCGGGACAGGGAGCTGGCTACACCTTC.

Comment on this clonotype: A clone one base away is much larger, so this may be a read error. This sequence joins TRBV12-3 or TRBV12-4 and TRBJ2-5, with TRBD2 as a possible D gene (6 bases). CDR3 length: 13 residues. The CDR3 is CASSKDSRETQCF. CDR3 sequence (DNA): TGTGCCAGCAGTAAGGATAGCCGGGAGACCCAGTGCTTC.

For the CDR3, the DNA is TGTGCCAGCAGGAATGAACAGGGGGCGAATTCACCCCTCCACTTT. This gives the protein CASRNEQGANSPLHF. The genes are TRBV12-3 or TRBV12-4 and TRBJ1-6; 9 bases agree with TRBD1. J gave up 7 bases and V 6 bases, and 7 bases lay outside the gene matches. This CDR3 comprises 15 residues.

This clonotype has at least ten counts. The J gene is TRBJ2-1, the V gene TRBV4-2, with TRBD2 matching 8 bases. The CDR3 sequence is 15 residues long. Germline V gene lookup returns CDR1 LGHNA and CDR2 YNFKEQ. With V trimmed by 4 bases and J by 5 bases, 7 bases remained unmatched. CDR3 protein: CASSPQRGYDNEQFF. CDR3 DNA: TGTGCCAGCAGCCCGCAGCGGGGGTATGACAATGAGCAGTTCTTC.

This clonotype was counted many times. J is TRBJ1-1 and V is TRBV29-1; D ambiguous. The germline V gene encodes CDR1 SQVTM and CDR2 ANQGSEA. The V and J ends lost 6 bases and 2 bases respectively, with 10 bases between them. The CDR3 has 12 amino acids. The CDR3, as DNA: TGCAGCGTCCCTAGACTCAACACTGAAGCTTTCTTT. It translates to CSVPRLNTEAFF.

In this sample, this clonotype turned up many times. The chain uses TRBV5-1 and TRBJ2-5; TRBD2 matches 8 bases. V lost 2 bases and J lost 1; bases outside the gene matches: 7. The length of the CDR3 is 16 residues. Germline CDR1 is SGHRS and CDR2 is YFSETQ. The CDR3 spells CASSFGAGASQETQYF. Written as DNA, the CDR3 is TGCGCCAGCAGCTTTGGAGCGGGAGCGTCCCAAGAGACCCAGTACTTC.

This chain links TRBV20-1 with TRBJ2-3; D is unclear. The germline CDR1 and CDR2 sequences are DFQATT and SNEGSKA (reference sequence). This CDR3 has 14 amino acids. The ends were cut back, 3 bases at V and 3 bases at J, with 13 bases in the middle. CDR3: CSASRCRKTDTQYF. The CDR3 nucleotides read TGCAGTGCTAGTCGGTGTAGAAAAACAGATACGCAGTATTTT.

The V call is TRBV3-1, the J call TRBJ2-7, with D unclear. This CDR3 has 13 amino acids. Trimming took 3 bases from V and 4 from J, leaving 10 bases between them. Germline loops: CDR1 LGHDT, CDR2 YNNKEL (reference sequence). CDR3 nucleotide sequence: TGTGCCAGCAGCCAGGCTGTGGGGTACGAGCAGTACTTC. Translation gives CASSQAVGYEQYF.

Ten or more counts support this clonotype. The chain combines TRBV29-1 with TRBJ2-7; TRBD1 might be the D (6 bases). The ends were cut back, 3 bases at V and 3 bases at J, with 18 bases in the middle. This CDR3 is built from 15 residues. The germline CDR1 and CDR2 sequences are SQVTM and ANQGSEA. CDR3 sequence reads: CSVDKGNRVGYEQYF. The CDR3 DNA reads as TGCAGCGTTGATAAAGGGAACAGGGTGGGCTACGAGCAGTACTTC.

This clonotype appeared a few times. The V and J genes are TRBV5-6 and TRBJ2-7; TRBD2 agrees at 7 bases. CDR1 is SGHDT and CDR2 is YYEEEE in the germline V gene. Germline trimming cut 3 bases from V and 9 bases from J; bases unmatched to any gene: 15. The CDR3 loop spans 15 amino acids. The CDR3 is CASSWTVGGTPLQYF. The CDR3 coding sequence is TGTGCCAGCAGCTGGACGGTGGGGGGGACGCCGTTGCAGTACTTC.

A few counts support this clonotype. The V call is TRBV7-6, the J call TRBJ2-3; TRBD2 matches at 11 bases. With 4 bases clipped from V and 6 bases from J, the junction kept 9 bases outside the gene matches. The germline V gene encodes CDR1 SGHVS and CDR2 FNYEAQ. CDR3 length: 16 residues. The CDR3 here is CASSSLTSGAGDTQYF. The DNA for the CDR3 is TGTGCCAGCAGCTCCCTGACTAGCGGGGCTGGTGATACGCAGTATTTT.

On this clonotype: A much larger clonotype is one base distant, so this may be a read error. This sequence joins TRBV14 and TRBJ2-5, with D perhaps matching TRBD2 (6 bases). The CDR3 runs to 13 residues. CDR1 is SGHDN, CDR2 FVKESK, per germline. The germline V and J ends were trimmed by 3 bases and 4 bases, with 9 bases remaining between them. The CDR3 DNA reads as TGTGCCAGCAGCCATAGCGGTTCAGAGACCCAGTACTTC. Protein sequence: CASSHSGSETQYF.

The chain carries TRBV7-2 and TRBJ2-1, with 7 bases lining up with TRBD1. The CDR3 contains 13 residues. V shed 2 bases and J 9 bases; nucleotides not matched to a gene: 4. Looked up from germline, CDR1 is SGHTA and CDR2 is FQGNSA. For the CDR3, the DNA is TGTGCCAGCAGCTTAAGGGGGCTCGGTGAGCAGTTCTTC. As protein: CASSLRGLGEQFF.

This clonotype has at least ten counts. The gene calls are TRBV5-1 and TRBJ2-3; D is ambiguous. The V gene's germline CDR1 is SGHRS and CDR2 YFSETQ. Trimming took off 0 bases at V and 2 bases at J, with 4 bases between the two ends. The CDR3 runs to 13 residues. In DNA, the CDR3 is TGCGCCAGCAGCTTGGAGGCCACAGATACGCAGTATTTT. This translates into CASSLEATDTQYF.